A selection of T cell receptor beta chains follows, all from one sample in a study of blood T cells in healthy people across ages. Using its own MiXCR run on the 5' RACE reads, TCRdb lists one record per CDR3 protein. The sample has some 930,000 distinct CDR3 sequences, 25% to 35% seen once. This sample was also put to use in a study of T cells of mothers and their children.

The specimen was blood. The origin of the receptors is a woman aged 40 to 50 in good health. The CDR3 runs from the conserved cysteine through the conserved F or W. The order of the fields is J gene, V gene, D gene, CDR3 length, clone size, CDR3 DNA, CDR3 protein. D genes are given only for firm matches. Clone sizes are given selectively: once, few, many, or a class where the clone is expanded.

j_gene: TRBJ1-2; v_gene: TRBV6-5; d_gene: TRBD1; len: 15; abundance: once; CDR3nt: TGTGCCAGCAGTTACGACAGGGTCATAAACTATGGCTACACCTTC; CDR3aa: CASSYDRVINYGYTF
j_gene: TRBJ1-2; v_gene: TRBV7-2; d_gene: -; len: 14; abundance: -; CDR3nt: TGTACCAGCAGCTCGGACGGTACGAACTATGGCTACACCTTC; CDR3aa: CTSSSDGTNYGYTF
j_gene: TRBJ1-5; v_gene: TRBV20-1; d_gene: -; len: 15; abundance: -; CDR3nt: TGCAGTGCTAGAGATCGTATAAGCCGGGATCAGCCCCAGCATTTT; CDR3aa: CSARDRISRDQPQHF
j_gene: TRBJ2-3; v_gene: TRBV4-1; d_gene: TRBD2; len: 17; abundance: few; CDR3nt: TGCGCCAGCAGCCTTCTTGGGGGACTAGCGGGGGGGGATACGCAGTATTTT; CDR3aa: CASSLLGGLAGGDTQYF
j_gene: TRBJ2-7; v_gene: TRBV6-2/TRBV6-3; d_gene: -; len: 13; abundance: few; CDR3nt: TGTGCCAGCAATACGGGGGGCCAGTACGAGCAGTACTTC; CDR3aa: CASNTGGQYEQYF
j_gene: TRBJ2-3; v_gene: TRBV9; d_gene: TRBD2; len: 16; abundance: few; CDR3nt: TGTGCCAGCAGCCCCACCGGACTAGCGGGGGCAGATACGCAGTATTTT; CDR3aa: CASSPTGLAGADTQYF
j_gene: TRBJ1-4; v_gene: TRBV4-1; d_gene: TRBD1; len: 20; abundance: -; CDR3nt: TGCGCCAGCAGCCAAGATAAATCCTTCCAACGACAGGGCGAAAATGAAAAACTGTTTTTT; CDR3aa: CASSQDKSFQRQGENEKLFF
j_gene: TRBJ2-5; v_gene: TRBV5-1; d_gene: TRBD1; len: 13; abundance: -; CDR3nt: TGCGCCAGCAGCAATCGACAGGGGGAGACCCAGTACTTC; CDR3aa: CASSNRQGETQYF
j_gene: TRBJ1-2; v_gene: TRBV19; d_gene: TRBD1; len: 14; abundance: -; CDR3nt: TGTGCCAGTACGGGACAGGGGAAAAACTATGGCTACACCTTC; CDR3aa: CASTGQGKNYGYTF
j_gene: TRBJ1-5; v_gene: TRBV7-2; d_gene: -; len: 13; abundance: -; CDR3nt: TGTGCCAGCAGCGCAGTGGGCAATCAGCCCCAGCATTTT; CDR3aa: CASSAVGNQPQHF
j_gene: TRBJ2-7; v_gene: TRBV7-3; d_gene: -; len: 21; abundance: -; CDR3nt: TGTGCCAGCAGCTCCCCGACAAGACAGGGGGGTAAGCGGGGGGTCTACAATGAGCAGTACTTC; CDR3aa: CASSSPTRQGGKRGVYNEQYF
j_gene: TRBJ1-2; v_gene: TRBV5-1; d_gene: -; len: 16; abundance: few; CDR3nt: TGCGCCAGCAGCTCGGACACAGCTCCGGGATTCTATGGCTACACCTTC; CDR3aa: CASSSDTAPGFYGYTF
j_gene: TRBJ2-1; v_gene: TRBV20-1; d_gene: -; len: 16; abundance: few; CDR3nt: TGCAGTGCTAGAGATCTGGAGGGGGCTGACTACAATGAGCAGTTCTTC; CDR3aa: CSARDLEGADYNEQFF
j_gene: TRBJ2-6; v_gene: TRBV30; d_gene: -; len: 14; abundance: -; CDR3nt: TGTGCCTCCGCCGGGGACTCTGGGGCCAACGTCCTGACTTTC; CDR3aa: CASAGDSGANVLTF
j_gene: TRBJ2-1; v_gene: TRBV10-3; d_gene: -; len: 13; abundance: -; CDR3nt: TGTGCCATCAGTGAGCCCAGGTCGGATGAGCAGTTCTTC; CDR3aa: CAISEPRSDEQFF
j_gene: TRBJ2-1; v_gene: TRBV28; d_gene: TRBD2; len: 15; abundance: few; CDR3nt: TGTGCCAGCAGTTTACGGGGGGGCCCAAGGGCTGAGCAGTTCTTC; CDR3aa: CASSLRGGPRAEQFF
j_gene: TRBJ2-6; v_gene: TRBV28; d_gene: -; len: 18; abundance: few; CDR3nt: TGTGCCAGCAGTTTGTTCGGGGGACGCCTCTCTGGGGCCAACGTCCTGACTTTC; CDR3aa: CASSLFGGRLSGANVLTF
j_gene: TRBJ1-4; v_gene: TRBV6-6; d_gene: TRBD1; len: 15; abundance: -; CDR3nt: TGTGCCAGCAGTTATGTGGACAGGGGCGGTGAAAAACCGTTTTTT; CDR3aa: CASSYVDRGGEKPFF
j_gene: TRBJ2-2; v_gene: TRBV12-3/TRBV12-4; d_gene: -; len: 13; abundance: -; CDR3nt: TGTGCCAGCACCCCGTGGGATACCGGGGAGCTGTTTTTT; CDR3aa: CASTPWDTGELFF
j_gene: TRBJ1-1; v_gene: TRBV20-1; d_gene: -; len: 11; abundance: many; CDR3nt: TGCACTTACCGGGCGGACACTGAAGCTTTCTTT; CDR3aa: CTYRADTEAFF
j_gene: TRBJ2-3; v_gene: TRBV4-2; d_gene: TRBD2; len: 17; abundance: once; CDR3nt: TGTGCCAGCAGCCAAGTAGCGGGGGGCAGGGGATCAGATACGCAGTATTTT; CDR3aa: CASSQVAGGRGSDTQYF
j_gene: TRBJ2-7; v_gene: TRBV21-1; d_gene: -; len: 17; abundance: few; CDR3nt: TGTGCCAGCAGCAAAGCGCGGGGATGGCGGGTTACCTGCGAGCAGTACTTC; CDR3aa: CASSKARGWRVTCEQYF
j_gene: TRBJ2-3; v_gene: TRBV4-2; d_gene: TRBD1; len: 16; abundance: few; CDR3nt: TGTGCCAGCAGCCAATCGGAACAGGGGTCGACAGATACGCAGTATTTT; CDR3aa: CASSQSEQGSTDTQYF
j_gene: TRBJ2-5; v_gene: TRBV5-4; d_gene: -; len: 16; abundance: many; CDR3nt: TGTGCCAGCAGCCTCGAAATTTTACAGGGCCAAGAGACCCAGTACTTC; CDR3aa: CASSLEILQGQETQYF
j_gene: TRBJ1-4; v_gene: TRBV28; d_gene: -; len: 19; abundance: few; CDR3nt: TGTGCCAGCAGTCTCCGTATAGGTATACCCTTTGCAACTAATGAAAAACTGTTTTTT; CDR3aa: CASSLRIGIPFATNEKLFF